Only one count was recorded for the clone carrying this T cell receptor beta chain. Its antigen remains unknown. The identical CDR3 is also encoded by other nucleotide sequences in the sample. This record belongs to a study of cytomegalovirus exposure and HLA in healthy donors. About the study: Some 180 million T cells yielded around 120 million unique TCR beta sequences in earlier analysis. Study-level points and caveats: Upon later analysis, TCR association rates were observed to vary by HLA locus, being highest for DRB1 and lowest for HLA-C. Most of the CMV-associated TCR beta chains (in a later analysis) appeared to be HLA-restricted.

PCR involved 60 Vbeta and 13 Jbeta primers. Produced via immunoSEQ multiplex PCR; TCRdb's table is partial and in-frame only. The table includes about 160,000 clones, 78% detected once. The CDR3 has 13 amino acids. The V gene end was trimmed by 4 bases and the J gene end by 7 bases; junction bases not matched to a gene: 5. In germline, CDR1 is SGHDT, CDR2 YYEEEE. The clonotype originates from a woman aged 50 to 60 in good health and CMV-seropositive. The sequenced sample was PBMCs. The rearrangement joins TRBV5-6 to TRBJ1-2; 9 nucleotides align to TRBD1. The DNA of the CDR3 is TGTGCCAGCAGCCCCGGGACAGGGAGTGGCTACACCTTC. It codes for CASSPGTGSGYTF.